This T cell receptor (beta chain) is from a study of OX40 agonist ivuxolimab in advanced cancers. Study-level background: Hepatocellular carcinoma, melanoma, renal cell or head and neck cancer occurred in dose-escalation patients. Study results and limitations: Antigen specificity remained undetermined for the expanded peripheral T cells. Several nonresponders also turned out to have low normalized T-cell clonal expansion.

As regards this clone: Its antigen remains unidentified.

Enrollment shut out patients with autoimmune disease history or systemic immunosuppression. Trimming removed 0 bases from V and 1 base from J, with 15 bases in between. Germline V gene lookup returns CDR1 SGDLS and CDR2 YYNGEE. The CDR3 totals 17 residues. The assay was immunoSEQ multiplex PCR, and TCRdb's table has in-frame clones only and misses some. The table shows approximately 90,000 clones, with more than 75% occurring only once. The TCR originated in an adult with an advanced solid tumor such as melanoma, head and neck, liver or kidney cancer. This chain connects TRBV9 to TRBJ2-3, with D tentatively TRBD2 (6 bases). Material: CD4+ or CD8+ T cells sorted from blood, obtained in a trial of the OX40 agonist ivuxolimab. The CDR3 nucleotides read TGTGCCAGCAGCGTAGCTCGGGGGTCGGGAGGCACAGATACGCAGTATTTT. Translated, it gives CASSVARGSGGTDTQYF.